Below, one T cell receptor (beta chain) is given with its context. The antigen is undetermined. Only in-frame clones appear in the TCRdb table, and some are missing; sequencing was by immunoSEQ multiplex PCR. The sample lists 400,000 or so clones, 88% occurring once. Treatment: 19 received Ad26.COV2.S at low or high dose, single or two shots; several received placebo; per-sample allocation not given. Repertoires come from day 63 after the first vaccine or placebo injection. Germline V CDR1 and CDR2: MNHEY, SVGAGI. The CDR3 runs to 13 residues. V was clipped by 10 bases and J by 0 bases, with 13 bases between them. These data come from a study of Ad26.COV2.S vaccination and SARS-CoV-2 variants. Whole-study context: Enrolled in COV1001, the donor was in the Ad26.COV2.S trial arm, which received the vaccine. Study-wide results and limits: Researchers reported similar non-spike TCR breadth in vaccine and placebo recipients. The breadth of spike-specific CD8+ and CD4+ T cell responses after vaccination was reportedly substantial.

This specimen consisted of peripheral blood, obtained in a trial of Ad26.COV2.S vaccine versus placebo. The chain employs TRBV6-5 and TRBJ2-7, with a tentative D call TRBD1 (6 bases). This sequence originates from a person between 18 and 59 years old who received the Ad26.COV2.S COVID-19 vaccine or a placebo. CDR3 nucleotides: TGTGCCACTTACCGGGACAACTCCTACGAGCAGTACTTC. It is translated as CATYRDNSYEQYF.